This T cell receptor beta chain stems from a study of T-cell memory formation after mild COVID-19 (dated by TCRdb to the early 2020s). Turning to the overall study: TCR sequence clusters from the two donors were largely donor specific. Longitudinal TCRalpha and TCRbeta repertoire sequencing tracked T-cell clones expanding and contracting after mild COVID-19 in two donors. Two young, previously healthy adult volunteers, one female and one male, were included in the cohort. The investigation overall reported the following: Clones contracting from day 15 to 85 had balanced CD4/CD8 phenotypes, while a second wave expanding from day 15 to 37 was biased towards CD4+. Contracting CD4+ clones turned up mainly in the CM and EM memory subsets, whereas EMRA was where CD8+ clones were enriched. Only two mild cases were covered by the study, and larger cohorts that include severe cases with pre-infection samples were considered necessary. SARS-CoV-2 specificity of the second-wave clones peaking on day 37 was not confirmed. Some responding clones were detected in pre-infection memory, which suggested that pre-existing cross-reactive memory T cells had joined the SARS-CoV-2 response.

Spanning cysteine to phenylalanine, the CDR3 consists of 16 amino acids. Solely the CDR3 DNA is kept, with 48 bases framed from the first base. The germline V gene supplies CDR1 SNHLY and CDR2 FYNNEI. After removal of 5 bases from V and 0 bases from J, the junction retains 3 bases not matched to a gene. This clonotype was recorded a few times. Its antigen is not yet known. Per-base quality was not reported, and no clone a single base away is much larger than it. Sequenced on an Illumina NovaSeq 6000. TCRalpha and TCRbeta cDNA libraries were built by 5'RACE with constant-segment primers, adding sample barcodes and unique molecular identifiers. Trizol reagent was used to extract RNA from every sample. Libraries were amplified in two PCR steps, with a second sample barcode and Illumina TruSeq adapters added in the second step. Sequencing of libraries was performed on an Illumina NovaSeq with 2 x 150 bp paired-end reads. From the authors' description of their analysis: Reads were demultiplexed and collapsed into UMI-guided consensus sequences with migec v1.2.7. With mixcr v2.1.11, UMI consensuses were aligned to TRA and TRB V and J templates and assembled into clonotypes. Clonotypes were classified as expanded or contracted when called significant by both edgeR and NoisET, with noise models trained on biological replicates. For edgeR calls, the cutoffs were a false discovery rate-adjusted p below 0.01 and a log2 fold-change threshold of 1. PCA with hierarchical clustering of max-normalized trajectories of the 1000 most abundant clonotypes was used as exploratory dynamics analysis. Separately sequenced CD4+ and CD8+ repertoires were used to assign a CD4 or CD8 phenotype to each responding clone. The public reads were reprocessed in TCRdb via fastp at Q25 and MiXCR, keeping in-frame beta chains. Every CDR3 protein is listed once, alongside the most common genes and DNA of its rows. These V and J calls are TCRdb output, not the study's own analysis. The sample yields about 400,000 distinct CDR3 sequences; 15% to 20% were counted once. About 22% of the sample comes from the top ten.

PBMCs were isolated by Ficoll-Paque density gradient centrifugation. This chain joins TRBV2 to TRBJ2-1, with TRBD2 identical over 11 junction bases. Sequenced material: PBMCs or a T cell subset sorted from them (not recorded which). This clonotype originated in a young man who had mild COVID-19 (a few samples of this study predate the infection). The sample titles of this study are shuffled in the database, so cell type and time point are left out; the donor was told from shared clones. The CDR3: CASSFTSGSSYNEQFF. The nucleotide sequence is TGTGCCAGCAGTTTCACTAGCGGGAGCTCCTACAATGAGCAGTTCTTC.